This paragraph reports one TCR beta chain. Its matching antigen is unknown. These data belong to a study of identifying expanded T cells in peripheral blood. Study conclusions and caveats: Variance in clone template counts between approximately 2-week samples significantly increased with total template count across all healthy donors. Technical replicates showed around 1.3 changed clones; two weeks approximately 15; four weeks 19.

During the collection period, no donor immune events like infections were recorded. Profiling relied on immunoSEQ multiplex PCR, and the TCRdb table lists in-frame clones only, not all of them. The top ten clones hold 3% to 5% of a sample with roughly 100,000 clones, approximately 91% of them seen once. The V gene lost 1 base and the J gene lost 8 bases, with 11 bases spanning the gap. The CDR3 sequence is 13 residues long. Germline assignment: CDR1 SGHTA and CDR2 FQGTGA. Specimen: blood. J is TRBJ1-2 and V is TRBV7-3, with a weak D call TRBD1 (5 bases). This TCR was sampled from a person aged 18 to 75 in good health. The CDR3 nucleotides read TGTGCCAGCAGCTTAAGCAGGGATCGCGGCTACACCTTC. It codes for CASSLSRDRGYTF.